The present T cell receptor (beta chain) was sequenced within a study of blood T cell repertoires in COVID-19. Study as a whole: Samples of COVID-19 (acute and convalescent) were obtained from the United States, Italy and Spain.

This clone was recorded once. Authors' data handling: Reference gene primer amplification gave nucleated cell count estimates. Sequencing was performed with immunoSEQ multiplex PCR; in TCRdb, only in-frame clones are kept and a portion is missing. That table is the source of V, J and clone size, and D and trimming were worked out from the DNA. This table holds around 300,000 clones, approximately 87% found once. CDR3 length: 15 residues. This rearrangement joins TRBV7-5 to TRBJ1-4; TRBD1 was called by the table and not checked on the DNA. TRBV7-5 is labeled a pseudogene. The receptor was derived from a woman between 50 and 59 years old with active or convalescent COVID-19. What was sequenced was peripheral blood. The CDR3 loop reads CARSSDRATNEKLFF. CDR3 nucleotide sequence: TGTGCCAGAAGCTCGGACAGGGCGACTAATGAAAAACTGTTTTTT.